This TCR beta chain emerged from a study of glioma-infiltrating T cells. Germline-derived CDR1 and CDR2 are MNHNS and SASEGT. The ends were cut back, 8 bases at V and 8 bases at J, with 21 bases in the middle. This CDR3 has 15 residues. Using RNA template, CDR3s of TCR alpha and beta were amplified with iRepertoire arm-PCR. TCRdb re-called the multiplex PCR reads through MiXCR, storing one row per CDR3 protein. The sample gives 400,000 or so distinct CDR3 sequences, roughly 41% of which show up once; around 12% is in the top ten. The sequenced material came from glioma tissue, nonneoplastic brain tissue, or PBMCs (not recorded which). The chain has TRBV6-1 and TRBJ1-4; no reliable D call. The clonotype comes from a human donor with low-grade glioma or glioblastoma, undergoing nonglioma brain surgery, or in good health (not recorded which). The CDR3 bases are TGTGCCAGCTCACCACCGTCCCAGTTTTCGGAAAAACTGTTTTTT. Translated: CASSPPSQFSEKLFF.